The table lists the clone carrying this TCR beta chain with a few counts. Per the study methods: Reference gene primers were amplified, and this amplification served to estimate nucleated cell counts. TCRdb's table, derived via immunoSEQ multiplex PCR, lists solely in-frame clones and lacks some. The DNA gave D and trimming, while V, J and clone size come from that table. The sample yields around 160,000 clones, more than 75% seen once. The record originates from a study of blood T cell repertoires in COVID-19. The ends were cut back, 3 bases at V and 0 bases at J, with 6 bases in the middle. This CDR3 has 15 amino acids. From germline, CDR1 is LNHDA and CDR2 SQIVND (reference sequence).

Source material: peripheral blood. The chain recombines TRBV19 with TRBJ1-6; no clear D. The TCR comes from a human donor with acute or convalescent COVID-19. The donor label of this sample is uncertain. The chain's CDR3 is CASSIRSSYNSPLHF. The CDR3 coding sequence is TGTGCCAGTAGTATCCGGAGCTCCTATAATTCACCCCTCCACTTT. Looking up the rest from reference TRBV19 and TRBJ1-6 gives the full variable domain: DGGITQSPKYLFRKEGQNVTLSCEQNLNHDAMYWYRQDPGQGLRLIYYSQIVNDFQKGDIAEGYSVSREKKESFPLTVTSAQKNPTAFYLCASSIRSSYNSPLHFGNGTRLTVT.